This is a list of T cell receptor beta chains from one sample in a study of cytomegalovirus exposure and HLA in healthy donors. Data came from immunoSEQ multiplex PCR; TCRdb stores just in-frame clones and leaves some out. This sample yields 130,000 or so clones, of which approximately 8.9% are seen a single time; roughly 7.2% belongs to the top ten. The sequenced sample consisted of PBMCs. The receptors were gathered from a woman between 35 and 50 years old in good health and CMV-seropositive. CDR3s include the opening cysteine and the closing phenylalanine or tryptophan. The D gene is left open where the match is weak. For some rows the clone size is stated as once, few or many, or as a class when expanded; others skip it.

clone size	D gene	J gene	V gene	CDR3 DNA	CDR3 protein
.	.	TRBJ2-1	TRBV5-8	TGTGCCAGCAGCTCCCCTAGGGCAGGGGTCAATGAGCAGTTCTTC	CASSSPRAGVNEQFF
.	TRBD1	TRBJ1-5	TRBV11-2	TGTGCCAGCAGCTCGGGACAGGGCAGGGGGGAGCCCCAGCATTTT	CASSSGQGRGEPQHF
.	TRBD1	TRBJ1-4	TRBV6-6	TGTGCCAGCAGTCAAGAAAGGGGGCAGGCGGGTGAAAAACTGTTTTTT	CASSQERGQAGEKLFF
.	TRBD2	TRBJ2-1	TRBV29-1	TGCAGCGTCGTCCCCATAAATCCTAGCGGGGGGTCCTGCAATGAGCAGTTCTTC	CSVVPINPSGGSCNEQFF
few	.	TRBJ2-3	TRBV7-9	TGTGCCAGCAGCTTAGGATTCAGGGGAGCCCCTAGCACAGATACGCAGTATTTT	CASSLGFRGAPSTDTQYF
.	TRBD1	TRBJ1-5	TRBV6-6	TGTGCCAGCAGTTACAGGGGGCTTATTCAGCCCCAGCATTTT	CASSYRGLIQPQHF
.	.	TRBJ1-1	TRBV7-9	TGTGCCAGCAGCCAAATGCCACAGGCGAACACTGAAGCTTTCTTT	CASSQMPQANTEAFF
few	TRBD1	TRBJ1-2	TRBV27	TGTGCCAGCAGTCCTCATACCGGGACAGTTTATGGCTACACCTTC	CASSPHTGTVYGYTF
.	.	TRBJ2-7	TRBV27	TGTGCCAGCAGTTTATTCCCCAGGATCTCCTACGAGCAGTACTTC	CASSLFPRISYEQYF
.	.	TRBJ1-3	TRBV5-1	TGCGCCAGCAGCTTGGAAATAGCTGGAAACACCATATATTTT	CASSLEIAGNTIYF
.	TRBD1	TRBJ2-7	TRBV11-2	TGTGCCAGCAGCTTAGAAGGGACAGCAACTTACGAGCAGTACTTC	CASSLEGTATYEQYF
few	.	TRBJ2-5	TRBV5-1	TGCGCCAGCAGCTTGTTCGGAGAAGAGACCCAGTACTTC	CASSLFGEETQYF
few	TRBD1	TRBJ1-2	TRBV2	TGTGCCAGCAGTGGCGGGACAGGGTATGGCTACACCTTC	CASSGGTGYGYTF
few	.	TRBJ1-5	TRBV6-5	TGTGCCAGCAGCCGTGGTAGGGGACAGCCCCAGCATTTT	CASSRGRGQPQHF
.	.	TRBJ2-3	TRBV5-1	TGCGCCAGCAGCTTGGCAGGGGAGAGCACAGATACGCAGTATTTT	CASSLAGESTDTQYF
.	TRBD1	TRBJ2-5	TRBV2	TGTGCCAGCAAGGACAGGGGGTACCAAGAGACCCAGTACTTC	CASKDRGYQETQYF
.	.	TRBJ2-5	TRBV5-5	TGTGCCAGCAGCTTGGGGAGGGAAGAGACCCAGTACTTC	CASSLGREETQYF
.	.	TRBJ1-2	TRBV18	TGTGCCAGCTCACCCGACAGTAACTATGGCTACACCTTC	CASSPDSNYGYTF
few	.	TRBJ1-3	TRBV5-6	TGTGCCAGCAGCGTCACAGGGAGCTCTGGAAACACCATATATTTT	CASSVTGSSGNTIYF
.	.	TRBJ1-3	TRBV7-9	TGTGCCAGCAGCTTAGGCGGAACAGGGTCTGGAAACACCATATATTTT	CASSLGGTGSGNTIYF
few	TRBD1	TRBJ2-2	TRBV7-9	TGTGCCAGCAGCGGACAGGTGGCCGGGGAGCTGTTTTTT	CASSGQVAGELFF
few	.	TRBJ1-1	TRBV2	TGTGCCAGCTGTAAGGAGCTGAACACTGAAGCTTTCTTT	CASCKELNTEAFF
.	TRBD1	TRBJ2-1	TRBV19	TGTGCCAGTAGCCAGAGGACAGGGGGCTGGTACAATGAGCAGTTCTTC	CASSQRTGGWYNEQFF
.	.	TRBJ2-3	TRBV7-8	TGTGCCAGCAGCTTAGTGGGTGGGCCCGTGCGAACAGATACGCAGTATTTT	CASSLVGGPVRTDTQYF
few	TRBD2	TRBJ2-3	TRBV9	TGTGCCAGCAGCGCCGGTGCTAAAGCGGGGGCTAGCACAGATACGCAGTATTTT	CASSAGAKAGASTDTQYF
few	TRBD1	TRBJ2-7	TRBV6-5	TGTGCCAGCAGTTTCCTACCGGGACAGGGGAACGAGCAGTACTTC	CASSFLPGQGNEQYF
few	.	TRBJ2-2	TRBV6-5	TGTGCCAGCAGGCTGGGGCTGCGAAACACCGGGGAGCTGTTTTTT	CASRLGLRNTGELFF
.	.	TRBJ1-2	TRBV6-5	TGTGCCAGCAGTTACGCCAATTCGGGAGGCTACACCTTC	CASSYANSGGYTF
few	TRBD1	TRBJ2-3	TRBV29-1	TGCAGCGTTGAAGATCGGGGACAGGGTGCAGATACGCAGTATTTT	CSVEDRGQGADTQYF
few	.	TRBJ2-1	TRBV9	TGTGCCAGCAGCGGGCGGGCCTCCTACAATGAGCAGTTCTTC	CASSGRASYNEQFF
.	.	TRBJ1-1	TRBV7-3	TGTGCCAGCAGCTTAACGAGCGGGGGGGGTGAAGCTTTCTTT	CASSLTSGGGEAFF
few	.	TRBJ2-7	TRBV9	TGTGCCAGCAGCGTGGACTCGACTTCTCGGAAGCAGTACTTC	CASSVDSTSRKQYF
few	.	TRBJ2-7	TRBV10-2	TGCGCCAGCAGTGACAAGAAGGGGTTCGTCTACGAGCAGTACTTC	CASSDKKGFVYEQYF